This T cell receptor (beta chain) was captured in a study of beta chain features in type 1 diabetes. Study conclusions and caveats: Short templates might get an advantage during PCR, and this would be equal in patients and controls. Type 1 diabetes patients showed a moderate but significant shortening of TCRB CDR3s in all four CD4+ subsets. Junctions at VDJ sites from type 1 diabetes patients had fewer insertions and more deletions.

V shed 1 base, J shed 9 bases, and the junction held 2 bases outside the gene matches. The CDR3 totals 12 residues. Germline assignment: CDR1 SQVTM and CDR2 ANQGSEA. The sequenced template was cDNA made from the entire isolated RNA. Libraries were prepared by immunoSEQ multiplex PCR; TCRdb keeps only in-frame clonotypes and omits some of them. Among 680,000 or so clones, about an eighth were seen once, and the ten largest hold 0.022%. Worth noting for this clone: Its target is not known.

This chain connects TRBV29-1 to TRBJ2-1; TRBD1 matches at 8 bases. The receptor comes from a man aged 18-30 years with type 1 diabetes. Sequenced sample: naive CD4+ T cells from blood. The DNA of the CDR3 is TGCAGCGTTGAAGGACAGGGGATTGAGCAGTTCTTC. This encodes CSVEGQGIEQFF.